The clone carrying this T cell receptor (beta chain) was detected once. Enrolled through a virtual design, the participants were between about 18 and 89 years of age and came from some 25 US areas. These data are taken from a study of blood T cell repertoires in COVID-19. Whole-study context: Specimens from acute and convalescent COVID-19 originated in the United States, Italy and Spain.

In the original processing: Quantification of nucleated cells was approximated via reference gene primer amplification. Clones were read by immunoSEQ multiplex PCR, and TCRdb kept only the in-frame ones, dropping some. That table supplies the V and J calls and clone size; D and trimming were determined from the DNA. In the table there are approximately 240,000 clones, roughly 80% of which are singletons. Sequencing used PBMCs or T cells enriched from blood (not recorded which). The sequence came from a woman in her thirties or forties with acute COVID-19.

This chain's CDR3 is CASSQRESGDTQYF. In DNA, the CDR3 is TGTGCCAGCTCCCAACGGGAGAGTGGTGATACGCAGTATTTT. The chain uses TRBV7-9 and TRBJ2-3; a possible D gene is TRBD2 (6 bases). The CDR3 sequence is 14 residues long. V lost 8 bases and J lost 6, with 18 bases in between. Germline V gene data show CDR1 as SEHNR and CDR2 as FQNEAQ (reference sequence). The full variable domain, rest sourced from reference TRBV7-9 and TRBJ2-3, is DTGVSQNPRHKITKRGQNVTFRCDPISEHNRLYWYRQTLGQGPEFLTYFQNEAQLEKSRLLSDRFSAERPKGSFSTLEIQRTEQGDSAMYLCASSQRESGDTQYFGPGTRLTVL.